Listed here is a single T cell receptor (beta chain). Profiling relied on immunoSEQ multiplex PCR, and the TCRdb table lists in-frame clones only, not all of them. Among roughly 300,000 clones listed, roughly 85% were seen once. This record belongs to a study of blood T cell repertoires in COVID-19. This CDR3 has 18 amino acids. The V gene's germline CDR1 is SGDLS and CDR2 YYNGEE. V gave up 3 bases and J gave up 3 bases; unmatched junction bases: 16. The sequence derives from a human donor in a cohort sampled during active COVID-19. This rearrangement joins TRBV9 to TRBJ1-1; TRBD1 matches at 8 bases. Sequencing was done on a sample of peripheral blood. Here the CDR3 reads CASSAMTGVSEFDTEAFF. CDR3 DNA sequence: TGTGCCAGCAGCGCCATGACAGGGGTTAGCGAATTTGACACTGAAGCTTTCTTT.